This T cell receptor beta chain was observed in a study of early T cells in non-severe SARS-CoV-2 infection. On the study more broadly: Unsorted whole-blood RNA was sequenced in bulk, leaving chains unpaired.

This clonotype was seen many times. The CDR3 sequence is 14 residues long. Trimming cost V 6 bases and J 6 bases, with 15 bases left between them. Germline CDR1 reads LNHDA; CDR2 reads SQIVND (reference sequence). Unique molecular identifiers (one per individual cDNA molecule) were attached. TCRdb re-called the 5' RACE reads through MiXCR, storing one row per CDR3 protein. The sample lists 50,000 to 60,000 distinct CDR3 sequences, around 10% occurring once. The receptor's source is an adult who was a healthcare worker with PCR-confirmed SARS-CoV-2 infection or an uninfected control (not recorded which). The specimen was whole blood. The chain couples TRBV19 to TRBJ1-5, with a tentative D call TRBD1 (5 bases). The CDR3 sequence: CASRGTAWGQPQHF. CDR3 nucleotides: TGTGCCAGTAGGGGGACGGCCTGGGGTCAGCCCCAGCATTTT.